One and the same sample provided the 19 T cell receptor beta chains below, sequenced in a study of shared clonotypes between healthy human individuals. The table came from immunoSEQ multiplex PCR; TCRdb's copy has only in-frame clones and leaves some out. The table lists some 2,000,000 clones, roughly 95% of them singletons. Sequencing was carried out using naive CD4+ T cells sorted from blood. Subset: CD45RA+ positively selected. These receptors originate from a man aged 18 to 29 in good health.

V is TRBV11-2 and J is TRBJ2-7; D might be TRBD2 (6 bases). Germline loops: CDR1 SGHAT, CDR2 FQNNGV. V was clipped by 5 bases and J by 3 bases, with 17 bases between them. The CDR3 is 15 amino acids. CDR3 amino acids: CASSAVRGGVYEQYF. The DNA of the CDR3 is TGTGCCAGCAGCGCCGTTAGGGGAGGAGTCTACGAGCAGTACTTC. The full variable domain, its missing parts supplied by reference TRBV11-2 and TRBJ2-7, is EAGVAQSPRYKIIEKRQSVAFWCNPISGHATLYWYQQILGQGPKLLIQFQNNGVVDDSQLPKDRFSAERLKGVDSTLKIQPAKLEDSAVYLCASSAVRGGVYEQYFGPGTRLTVT.

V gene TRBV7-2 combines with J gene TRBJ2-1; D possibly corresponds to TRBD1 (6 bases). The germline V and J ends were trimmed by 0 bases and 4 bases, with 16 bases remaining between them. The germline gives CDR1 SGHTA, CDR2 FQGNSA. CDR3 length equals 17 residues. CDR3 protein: CASSLAYWAGQYNEQFF. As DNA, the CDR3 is TGTGCCAGCAGCTTAGCTTATTGGGCAGGACAGTACAATGAGCAGTTCTTC.

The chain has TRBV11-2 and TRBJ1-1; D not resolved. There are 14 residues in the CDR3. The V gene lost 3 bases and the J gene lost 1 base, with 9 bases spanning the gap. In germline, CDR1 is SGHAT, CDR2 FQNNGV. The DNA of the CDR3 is TGTGCCAGCAGCTTTGGACTGGGGAACACTGAAGCTTTCTTT. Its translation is CASSFGLGNTEAFF.

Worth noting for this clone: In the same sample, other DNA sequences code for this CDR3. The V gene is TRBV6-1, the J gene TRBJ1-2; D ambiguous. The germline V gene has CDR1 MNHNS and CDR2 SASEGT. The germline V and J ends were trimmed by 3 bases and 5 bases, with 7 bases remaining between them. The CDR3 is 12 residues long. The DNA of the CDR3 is TGTGCCAGCAGTGATGGTTTTTATGGCTACACCTTC. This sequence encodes CASSDGFYGYTF.

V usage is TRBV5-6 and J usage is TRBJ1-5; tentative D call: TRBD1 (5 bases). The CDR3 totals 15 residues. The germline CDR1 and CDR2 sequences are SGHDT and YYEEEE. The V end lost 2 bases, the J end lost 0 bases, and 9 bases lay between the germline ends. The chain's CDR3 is CASSFGADSNQPQHF. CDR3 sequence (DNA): TGTGCCAGCAGCTTCGGGGCAGATAGCAATCAGCCCCAGCATTTT.

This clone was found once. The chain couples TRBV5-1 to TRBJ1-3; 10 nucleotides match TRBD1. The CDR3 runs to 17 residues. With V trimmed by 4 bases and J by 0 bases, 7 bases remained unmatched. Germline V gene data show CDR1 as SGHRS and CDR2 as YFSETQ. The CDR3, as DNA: TGCGCCAGCAGCCCCGGGACAGGGGTGACCTCTGGAAACACCATATATTTT. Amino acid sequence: CASSPGTGVTSGNTIYF.

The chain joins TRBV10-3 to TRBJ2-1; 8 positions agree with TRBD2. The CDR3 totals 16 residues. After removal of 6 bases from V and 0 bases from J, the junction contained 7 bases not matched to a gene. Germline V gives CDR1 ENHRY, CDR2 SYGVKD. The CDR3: CAISHTSGSSYNEQFF. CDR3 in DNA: TGTGCCATCAGCCACACTAGCGGAAGCTCCTACAATGAGCAGTTCTTC.

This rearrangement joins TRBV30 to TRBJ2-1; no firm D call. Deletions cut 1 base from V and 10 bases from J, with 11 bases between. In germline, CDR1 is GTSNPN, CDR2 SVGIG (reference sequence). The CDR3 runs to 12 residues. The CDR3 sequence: CAWSDGGTEQFF. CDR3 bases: TGTGCCTGGAGTGATGGCGGAACGGAGCAGTTCTTC.

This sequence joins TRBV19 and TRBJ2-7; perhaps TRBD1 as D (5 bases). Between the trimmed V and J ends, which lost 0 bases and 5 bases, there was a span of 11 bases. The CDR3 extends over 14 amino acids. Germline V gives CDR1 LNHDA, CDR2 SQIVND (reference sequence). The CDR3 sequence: CASSIDLTVNEQYF. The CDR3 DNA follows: TGTGCCAGTAGTATAGATTTGACAGTCAACGAGCAGTACTTC.

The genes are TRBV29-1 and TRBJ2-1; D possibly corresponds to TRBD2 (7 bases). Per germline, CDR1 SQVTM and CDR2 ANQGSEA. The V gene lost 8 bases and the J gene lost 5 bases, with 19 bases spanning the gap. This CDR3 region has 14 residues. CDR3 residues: CSFPGGGGNNEQFF. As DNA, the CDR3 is TGCAGCTTCCCCGGGGGCGGGGGTAACAATGAGCAGTTCTTC.

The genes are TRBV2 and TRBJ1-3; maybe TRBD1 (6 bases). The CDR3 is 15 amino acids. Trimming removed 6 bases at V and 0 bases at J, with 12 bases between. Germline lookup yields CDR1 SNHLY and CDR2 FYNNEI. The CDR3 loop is CASRQGISSGNTIYF. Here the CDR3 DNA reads TGTGCCAGCAGACAGGGAATTTCCTCTGGAAACACCATATATTTT.

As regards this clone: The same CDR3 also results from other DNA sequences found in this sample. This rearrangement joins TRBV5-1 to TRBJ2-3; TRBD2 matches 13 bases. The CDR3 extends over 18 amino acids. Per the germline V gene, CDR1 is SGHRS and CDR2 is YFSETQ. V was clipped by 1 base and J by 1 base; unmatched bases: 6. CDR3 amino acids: CASSLTSGRALGTDTQYF. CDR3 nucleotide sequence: TGCGCCAGCAGCTTGACTAGCGGGAGGGCCTTGGGCACAGATACGCAGTATTTT.

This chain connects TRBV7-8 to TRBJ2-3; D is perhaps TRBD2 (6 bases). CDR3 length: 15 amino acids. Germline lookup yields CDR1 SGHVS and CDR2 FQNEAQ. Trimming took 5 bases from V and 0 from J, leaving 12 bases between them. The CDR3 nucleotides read TGTGCCAGCAGCCCCCAGGGACTTAGCACAGATACGCAGTATTTT. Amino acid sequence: CASSPQGLSTDTQYF.

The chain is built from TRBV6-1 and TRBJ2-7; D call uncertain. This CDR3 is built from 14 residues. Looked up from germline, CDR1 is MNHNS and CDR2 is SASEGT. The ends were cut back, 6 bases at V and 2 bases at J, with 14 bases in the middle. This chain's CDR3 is CASSRAGPAYEQYF. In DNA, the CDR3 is TGTGCCAGCAGCCGGGCAGGTCCTGCCTACGAGCAGTACTTC.

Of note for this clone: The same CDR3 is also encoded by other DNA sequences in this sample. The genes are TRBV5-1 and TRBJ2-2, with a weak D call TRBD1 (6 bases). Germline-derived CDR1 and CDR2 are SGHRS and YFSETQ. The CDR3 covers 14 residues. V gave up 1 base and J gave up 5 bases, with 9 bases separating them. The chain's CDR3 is CASSLRQGTGELFF. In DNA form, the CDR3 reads TGCGCCAGCAGCTTGCGTCAGGGGACCGGGGAGCTGTTTTTT. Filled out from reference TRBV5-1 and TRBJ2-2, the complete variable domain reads KAGVTQTPRYLIKTRGQQVTLSCSPISGHRSVSWYQQTPGQGLQFLFEYFSETQRNKGNFPGRFSGRQFSNSRSEMNVSTLELGDSALYLCASSLRQGTGELFFGEGSRLTVL.

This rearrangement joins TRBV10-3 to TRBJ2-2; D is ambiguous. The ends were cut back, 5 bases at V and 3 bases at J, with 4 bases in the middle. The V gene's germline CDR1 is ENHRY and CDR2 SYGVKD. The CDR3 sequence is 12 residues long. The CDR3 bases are TGTGCCATCAGTTATTACACCGGGGAGCTGTTTTTT. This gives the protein CAISYYTGELFF.

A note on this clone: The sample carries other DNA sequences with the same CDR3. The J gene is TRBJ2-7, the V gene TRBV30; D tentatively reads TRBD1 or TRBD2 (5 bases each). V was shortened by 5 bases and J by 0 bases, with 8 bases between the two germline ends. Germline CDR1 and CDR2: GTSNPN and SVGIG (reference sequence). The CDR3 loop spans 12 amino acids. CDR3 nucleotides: TGTGCCTGGGGGACGGGCTCCTACGAGCAGTACTTC. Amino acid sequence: CAWGTGSYEQYF. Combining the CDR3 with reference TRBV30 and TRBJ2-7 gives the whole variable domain SQTIHQWPATLVQPVGSPLSLECTVEGTSNPNLYWYRQAAGRGLQLLFYSVGIGQISSEVPQNLSASRPQDRQFILSSKKLLLSDSGFYLCAWGTGSYEQYFGPGTRLTVT.

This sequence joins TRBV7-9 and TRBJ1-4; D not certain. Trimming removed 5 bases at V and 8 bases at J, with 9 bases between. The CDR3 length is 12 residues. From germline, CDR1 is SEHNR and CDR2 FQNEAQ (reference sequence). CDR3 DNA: TGTGCCAGCAGCCGTACAAGCGAAAAACTGTTTTTT. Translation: CASSRTSEKLFF.

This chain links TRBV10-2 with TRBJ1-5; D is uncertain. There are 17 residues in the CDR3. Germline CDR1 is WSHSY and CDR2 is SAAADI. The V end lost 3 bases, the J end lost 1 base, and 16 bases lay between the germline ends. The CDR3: CASSDPSGRVSNQPQHF. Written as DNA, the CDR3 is TGCGCCAGCAGTGATCCGTCCGGTAGAGTAAGCAATCAGCCCCAGCATTTT.